This T cell receptor (beta chain) appears in the sequencing data of a study of response to subunit inactivated influenza vaccine. One entry per CDR3 protein, called by TCRdb with MiXCR from the RT-PCR reads. The sample lists approximately 530,000 distinct CDR3 sequences; under 9% were seen once. The CDR3 totals 14 residues. V dropped 5 bases and J dropped 4; count of bases not matched to a gene: 9. Germline lookup yields CDR1 DFQATT and CDR2 SNEGSKA (reference sequence). This clonotype showed up many times. The TCR originated in a man aged 50-75 years who received an inactivated influenza vaccine. Here the sequenced sample was PBMCs from blood, taken around 2 years after vaccination. The J gene is TRBJ1-1, the V gene TRBV20-1; 8 nucleotides match TRBD1. CDR3 protein: CSASRTGLSTEAFF. The CDR3, as DNA: TGCAGTGCTTCCCGGACAGGGCTTAGCACTGAAGCTTTCTTT.